What follows describes a single T cell receptor beta chain. It has no known antigen specificity. No per-base quality is available; no much larger clone lies one base away. CDR1 is given as MNHEY and CDR2 as SMNVEV, both from the germline V gene (reference sequence). The CDR3 contains 17 residues, cysteine and phenylalanine counted. This entry keeps only the CDR3 DNA: 51 bases, framed from base 1. The junction carries 20 bases between V and J, which are trimmed by 6 bases and 0 bases respectively. Library preparation employed 5' RACE. The instrument was an Illumina HiSeq 2500. The second PCR ran for about 6 to 12 cycles and used a J-beta primer mix along with a sample-barcoded 5' primer. A unique molecular identifier was introduced onto each TCR beta cDNA molecule by a template-switch 5' adaptor carrying 12 random nucleotides. At least 2.5 million CDR3-containing paired-end reads were obtained from each sample. First-strand cDNA synthesis was performed from all RNA using the Mint cDNA synthesis kit, with priming by a TRBC-specific oligonucleotide. Following uracil-DNA glycosylase treatment, a first 18-cycle PCR with universal primers M1SS and BC2_uni_R was performed on all cDNA. The authors processed their data as follows. Each sample was normalized by randomly selecting 1 million high-quality reads, each carrying a distinct molecular identifier. Instead of being binned into consensus sequences, reads with shared molecular identifiers were discarded. MiTCR, with a Q25 quality threshold and the strictest error-elimination algorithm, was used for CDR3 identification, clonotype clustering and error correction. Lower-bound total TCR beta diversity was estimated with a nonparametric unseen species model using Euler transformation. The raw public data were reprocessed by TCRdb itself: fastp quality trimming at Q25, MiXCR clonotype calling, in-frame beta chains only. Each entry merges the rows of one CDR3 protein and shows their most common DNA and genes. TCRdb, rather than the study authors, made the V and J calls. For this sample the table gives hundreds of thousands of distinct CDR3 sequences, of which around 36% were detected only once. The ten most abundant clones make up 10% to 15% of the sample.

The donors were some 39 Caucasian individuals from Russia, aged roughly 6 to 90 years, who were systemically healthy. Each donor gave around 9.5 milliliters of peripheral blood, collected into EDTA-treated Vacutainer tubes. PBMCs were isolated by Ficoll-Paque density-gradient centrifugation, with at least 6 million obtained per sample. Trizol reagent was used to extract total RNA from the PBMCs, yielding at least 5.5 micrograms per sample. Naive CD45RAhigh/CD27high T cell percentages were measured by flow cytometry on a PBMC aliquot from every donor. This sample was included in a study of blood T cells in healthy people across ages (dated by TCRdb to between 2015 and 2017). A note on the overall study: In model experiments, template switching captured about one uniquely barcoded TCR beta cDNA molecule for every two T cells. Age-related changes in TCR beta repertoire diversity were measured in the study by deep sequencing normalized with unique cDNA molecular identifiers. The donors were split into four age groups: young (average approximately 16 years), middle-aged (39), aged (about 56) and long-lived (about 74). To avoid experimental bias, donors of different ages were spread randomly across the sequencing lanes. For two donors (one aged 18 to 30 and one aged 80 or older), the study analyzed two additional independent replicas of 1 million unique cDNA reads from the same blood draw. Paper-wide results and their limitations: The percentage of naive T cells measured by flow cytometry correlated strongly with observed TCR beta diversity. Compared with the aged group, more naive CD4+ T cells, fewer expanded clones and increased TCR diversity were shown by the long-lived group, suggesting age selection. As age increased, observed TCR beta diversity per million T cells dropped in a roughly linear way, and a significant reduction was already evident by age roughly 40. The CMV infection status of donors was not known, potentially confounding age-related changes in expanded clonotypes. Estimates of total diversity based on one million sequenced T cells were regarded as lower bounds and as underestimates. Because profiling used bulk unsorted PBMCs, naive and antigen-experienced compartments could not be compared conclusively.

The source is a man aged 18 to 29 in good health. Sequencing used blood. Rearrangement joined TRBV27 to TRBJ1-1; possibly the D gene is TRBD1, per 6 matching bases. The DNA sequence is TGTGCCAGCAGGCCTGATGGGGGGCTAGCCATGAACACTGAAGCTTTCTTT. This encodes CASRPDGGLAMNTEAFF.